Shown below are 14 T cell receptor beta chains from a single sample sequenced in a study of early T cells in non-severe SARS-CoV-2 infection. TCRdb ran MiXCR on the 5' RACE reads and lists one entry per CDR3 protein. The top ten hold 3.5% to 5% of the sample, which has tens of thousands of distinct CDR3 sequences, more than 10% seen once. Sequenced material: whole blood, taken at baseline. The source of these receptors is an adult who was a healthcare worker with PCR-confirmed SARS-CoV-2 infection or an uninfected control (not recorded which).

This clonotype was found a few times. The chain employs TRBV7-3 and TRBJ1-1; no firm D call. The CDR3 covers 15 residues. Germline CDR1 is SGHTA and CDR2 is FQGTGA. The germline V and J ends were trimmed by 0 bases and 5 bases, with 13 bases remaining between them. CDR3 coding DNA: TGTGCCAGCAGCTTAACTTGGATTTCCGGAACTGAAGCTTTCTTT. Protein: CASSLTWISGTEAFF.

This clonotype was counted many times. Here the CDR3 DNA reads TGTGCCATCAGTCAAGCGGAGTCTAGCACAGATACGCAGTATTTT. Translation gives CAISQAESSTDTQYF. The chain employs TRBV10-3 and TRBJ2-3; D might be TRBD2 (5 bases). Germline V CDR1 and CDR2: ENHRY, SYGVKD. Trimming cost V 5 bases and J 0 bases, with 12 bases left between them. This CDR3 comprises 15 residues.

The CDR3 DNA sequence: TGTGCCATCAATGGGGGCAGCCAAGAGACCCAGTACTTC. This translates into CAINGGSQETQYF. V usage is TRBV10-3 and J usage is TRBJ2-5, with D perhaps matching TRBD1 (6 bases). Germline CDR1 ENHRY, CDR2 SYGVKD. CDR3 size: 13 residues. Trimming stripped 7 bases from V and 1 base from J, with 10 bases between.

The V call is TRBV7-8, the J call TRBJ2-3; no clear D gene. Germline lookup yields CDR1 SGHVS and CDR2 FQNEAQ. This CDR3 contains 13 residues. The V gene lost 1 base and the J gene lost 4 bases, with 6 bases spanning the gap. The CDR3 is CASSLGTSDTQYF. CDR3 nucleotide sequence: TGTGCCAGCAGCTTAGGGACCTCAGATACGCAGTATTTT.

This clonotype has just a few counts. The rearrangement uses TRBV5-4 and TRBJ2-7; no clear D gene. Germline V CDR1 and CDR2: SGHNT, YYREEE (reference sequence). Trimming shortened V by 2 bases and J by 0 bases, and 6 bases separated the two germline ends. This CDR3 is 13 amino acids long. CDR3: CASSFGSSYEQYF. CDR3 sequence (DNA): TGTGCCAGCAGCTTCGGCAGCTCCTACGAGCAGTACTTC.

This clonotype was observed a few times. Here the CDR3 DNA reads TGTGCCAGCGGAGTTAGCGGTCACCATAGCACAGATACGCAGTATTTT. Its translation is CASGVSGHHSTDTQYF. The chain combines TRBV7-9 with TRBJ2-3, with D possibly matching TRBD2 (6 bases). This CDR3 region has 16 residues. CDR1 is SEHNR and CDR2 is FQNEAQ in the germline V gene (reference sequence). V was shortened by 8 bases and J by 0 bases, with 18 bases between the two germline ends.

This chain uses TRBV4-2 with TRBJ2-4; 8 bases map to TRBD1. The germline gives CDR1 LGHNA, CDR2 YNFKEQ. V lost 3 bases, J lost 4 bases, and 8 bases stayed unmatched. This CDR3 is 16 amino acids long. The CDR3, as DNA: TGTGCCAGCAGCCAGAACCAGGACAGGGAAAAAAACATTCAGTACTTC. It codes for CASSQNQDREKNIQYF.

This clonotype came up a few times. This chain connects TRBV27 to TRBJ1-4, with 7 bases aligning to TRBD1. This CDR3 is built from 15 residues. The J segment lost 7 bases and the V segment lost 5 bases, leaving 10 bases of the junction unmatched. Germline assignment: CDR1 MNHEY and CDR2 SMNVEV (reference sequence). Here the CDR3 reads CASSPTTGKGEKLFF. DNA of the CDR3: TGTGCCAGCAGTCCGACGACAGGGAAGGGTGAAAAACTGTTTTTT.

This clonotype was observed many times. The CDR3 DNA is TGTGCCGGTACTCCGGGGTCCACCTACAATGAGCAGTTCTTC. It specifies CAGTPGSTYNEQFF. The rearrangement links TRBV30 to TRBJ2-1; tentatively, D is TRBD2 (5 bases). Looked up from germline, CDR1 is GTSNPN and CDR2 is SVGIG (reference sequence). Trimming removed 8 bases from V and 2 bases from J, with 16 bases in between. The CDR3 has 14 amino acids.

The chain uses TRBV12-5 and TRBJ1-6; D remains ambiguous. Germline CDR1 reads LGHNT; CDR2 reads FRNRAP. The V and J ends lost 4 bases and 4 bases respectively, with 14 bases between them. The CDR3 loop spans 16 amino acids. CDR3 in amino acids: CASGWTQDLYNSPLHF. CDR3 bases: TGTGCTAGTGGTTGGACCCAGGACCTGTATAATTCACCCCTCCACTTT.

The chain uses TRBV5-4 and TRBJ2-1; D possibly uses TRBD1 or TRBD2 (5 bases each). This CDR3 is built from 14 residues. Germline lookup yields CDR1 SGHNT and CDR2 YYREEE (reference sequence). Trimming shortened V by 3 bases and J by 8 bases, and 15 bases separated the two germline ends. Here the CDR3 reads CASSSQGVVDEQFF. DNA of the CDR3: TGTGCCAGCAGCTCTCAGGGAGTAGTAGATGAGCAGTTCTTC.

This clonotype was detected ten times or more. The chain recombines TRBV6-9 with TRBJ1-5, with 7 nucleotides matching TRBD1. The CDR3 is 16 amino acids. Germline CDR1 MNHGY, CDR2 SVAAGI. With V trimmed by 1 base and J by 7 bases, 10 bases remained unmatched. As DNA, the CDR3 is TGTGCCAGCAGTTATTGCGACAGGGAGAAACACCAGCCCCAGCATTTT. Encoded protein: CASSYCDREKHQPQHF.

This clonotype was counted many times. The CDR3 DNA follows: TGTGCCAGCAGCGTAGACAGGAACACTGAAGCTTTCTTT. This encodes CASSVDRNTEAFF. The chain couples TRBV9 to TRBJ1-1; D is unresolved. Germline CDR1 reads SGDLS; CDR2 reads YYNGEE. The germline V and J ends were trimmed by 0 bases and 1 base, with 4 bases remaining between them. This CDR3 contains 13 residues.

This clonotype was seen ten or more times. The V call is TRBV6-5, the J call TRBJ2-3, with D perhaps being TRBD1 or TRBD2 (5 bases each). V was shortened by 7 bases and J by 1 base, with 9 bases between the two germline ends. Germline loops: CDR1 MNHEY, CDR2 SVGAGI. This CDR3 is built from 13 residues. CDR3 DNA sequence: TGTGCCAGCATGGGGGTGGGCACAGATACGCAGTATTTT. Its protein is CASMGVGTDTQYF.